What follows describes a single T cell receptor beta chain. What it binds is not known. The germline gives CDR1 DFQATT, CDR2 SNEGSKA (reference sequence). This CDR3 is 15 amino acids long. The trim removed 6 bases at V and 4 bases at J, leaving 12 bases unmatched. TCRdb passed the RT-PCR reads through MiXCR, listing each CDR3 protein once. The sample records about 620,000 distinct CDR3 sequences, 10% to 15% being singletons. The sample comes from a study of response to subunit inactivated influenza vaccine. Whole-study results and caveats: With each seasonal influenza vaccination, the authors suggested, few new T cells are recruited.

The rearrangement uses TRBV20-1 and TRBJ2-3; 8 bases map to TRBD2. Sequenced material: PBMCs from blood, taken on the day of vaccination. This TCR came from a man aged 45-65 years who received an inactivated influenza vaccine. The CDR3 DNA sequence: TGCAGTGCGGCCGGGAGCGGGAGTCGTGCAGATACGCAGTATTTT. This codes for CSAAGSGSRADTQYF.